The clone carrying this T cell receptor beta chain was seen a few times. The antigen is not known. This sample is part of a study of glioma-infiltrating T cells. Amplification of TCR alpha and beta CDR3 regions from RNA used iRepertoire nested multiplex PCR. TCRdb reprocessed the multiplex PCR reads with MiXCR, giving one entry per CDR3 protein. The sample yields over 130,000 distinct CDR3 sequences, roughly two fifths seen once. V lost 4 bases to trimming and J lost 2 bases, with 6 bases between them. CDR1 and CDR2 (germline): SNHLY, FYNNEI. The CDR3 has 12 amino acids. The study, taken as a whole, reports: Non-neoplastic patients had below-expected tissue-blood divergence, while all gliomas exceeded expectation.

The sequence came from a human donor with low-grade glioma or glioblastoma, undergoing nonglioma brain surgery, or in good health (not recorded which). The material sequenced was glioma tissue, nonneoplastic brain tissue, or PBMCs (not recorded which). V gene TRBV2 combines with J gene TRBJ2-7, with D unclear. In DNA, the CDR3 is TGTGCCAGCAGTGGAGGAACCTACGAGCAGTACTTC. It specifies CASSGGTYEQYF.